Included here is one TCR beta chain sequence, with context. The sample holds a few counts of this clonotype. The antigen it recognizes is unknown. The sample holds no much larger clone one base away, and base qualities are not on file. Relative to germline, V is missing 5 bases and J is missing 2 bases, with 13 bases of the junction outside any gene match. The CDR3 runs 18 residues from the cysteine to the phenylalanine. CDR3 DNA is the only sequence kept; it has 54 bases, read in frame from the first base. From the germline V gene, CDR1 is SGHTA and CDR2 is FQGNSA. The intended sense of this specimen's treatment or condition label: allogeneic hematopoietic cell transplantation with graft depleted of TCRalphabeta T cells and CD19 B cells. The children who served as transplant recipients had been given grafts of TCRalphabeta/CD19-depleted allogeneic hematopoietic cells. The data were taken from a study of T-cell reconstitution after alpha-beta-depleted transplantation in children listed by TCRdb under 2016. For the study in its entirety: Using TCR repertoire profiling, the study quantitatively followed how T-cell immune reconstitution unfolded in children after TCRalphabeta/CD19-depleted allogeneic hematopoietic cell transplantation. General conclusions and limits of the study: The apparently early recovery of alphabetaT-cell counts about two months after transplant reportedly depended on only several hundred rapidly expanded clones that came from non-depleted graft cells. Over subsequent months, a decline in hyperexpanded clone frequencies was noted, and after one year, T-cell counts and TCRbeta diversity were mostly ascribed to newly produced T cells. In some patients, high TCRbeta diversity at day 60 was attributed to recipient T cells and intrathymic progenitors that had survived conditioning.

The method behind the library was PCR. This sample was sequenced with an Illumina HiSeq 2500. Molecular barcoding was employed in the preparation of TCR libraries, with unique molecular identifiers being used to normalize TCRbeta repertoire quantification. TCRdb reanalyzed the raw reads on its own, using fastp at Q25 for trimming and MiXCR for clone calling, and kept in-frame beta chains. All rows with the same CDR3 protein become a single entry with the most common DNA and genes. The sample table records about 580,000 distinct CDR3 sequences; roughly 23% of these occur just once. About 14% of the sample is taken by the ten largest.

The V gene is TRBV7-2 and the J gene is TRBJ2-3; TRBD2 fits 10 bases in the junction. The source material was PBMCs, mostly from graft donor cells, sampled 360 days after TCRalphabeta/CD19-depleted stem cell transplant. The sequence was obtained from a boy younger than two who had a stem cell transplant for acute myeloid leukemia, so the T cells may come from the graft donor. The CDR3 protein is CASSVPTGTSVLTDTQYF. The sequenced DNA: TGTGCCAGCAGCGTCCCAACCGGGACTAGCGTTCTCACAGATACGCAGTATTTT.